This TCR beta chain was sequenced during a study of T cells in Graves' hyperthyroidism and ophthalmopathy. Study conclusions and caveats: Most clonotypes expanded in the thyroid (above 0.001) were also present in blood. Prediction of ophthalmopathy progression came a median roughly 6.7 months pre-onset. A 13 V-J signature model discriminated ophthalmopathy versus stable hyperthyroidism.

The investigators amplified TCR beta CDR3 regions from RNA transcripts. When the TCR CDR3 underwent first-round RT-PCR, the HTBI primer set was used. One entry per CDR3 protein, called by TCRdb with MiXCR from the multiplex PCR reads. The sample consists of hundreds of thousands of distinct CDR3 sequences, around 17% of them appearing once. The CDR3 covers 15 residues. V was clipped by 4 bases and J by 2 bases; unmatched bases: 4. Germline loops: CDR1 MDHEN, CDR2 SYDVKM. The study included ophthalmopathy patients with Clinical Activity Score at least 3, NOSPECS grade at least 4 and duration under 3 months. In regard to this clonotype: What it binds is unknown.

The sample comprised blood. V usage is TRBV28 and J usage is TRBJ2-3; the match to TRBD2 covers 9 bases. The sequence derives from a woman between 18 and 29 years old with Graves' ophthalmopathy. The CDR3 loop is CASSSTSGVTDTQYF. For the CDR3, the DNA is TGTGCCAGCAGTTCGACTAGCGGAGTCACAGATACGCAGTATTTT.